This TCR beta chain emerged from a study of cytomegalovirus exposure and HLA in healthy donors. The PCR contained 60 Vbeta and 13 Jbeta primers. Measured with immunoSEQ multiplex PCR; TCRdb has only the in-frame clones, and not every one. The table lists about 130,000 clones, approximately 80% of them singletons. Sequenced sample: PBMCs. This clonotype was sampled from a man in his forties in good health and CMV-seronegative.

Written as DNA, the CDR3 is TGTGCCAGCAGCCCGACCCAGGGTTGGCGAGAGACCCAGTACTTC. This encodes CASSPTQGWRETQYF. The rearrangement joins TRBV7-6 to TRBJ2-5; tentative D call: TRBD1 (5 bases). Trimming pared 5 bases from V and 4 bases from J, leaving 17 bases between. CDR3 length: 15 residues. CDR1 and CDR2 from the germline V gene are SGHVS and FNYEAQ.